What follows describes a single T cell receptor (beta chain). Its antigen is currently not known. The record has no base qualities; no much larger clone is one base away. This entry belongs to a study of cytomegalovirus exposure and HLA in healthy donors (dated by TCRdb to the late 2010s). At the level of the whole study: In an earlier analysis of some 550 of the donors, 276 Gb of sequence data and 100 million or so unique TCR beta sequences from about 179 million T cells were reported. Among about 390 genotyped donors of the cohort, an average of approximately 230,000 unique TCR beta nucleotide sequences were sequenced per donor, roughly 20% of them non-productive. A later genetic analysis took genome-wide SNP genotypes for about 55% of the 666 donors and used that subset as a discovery cohort. To decide whether each TCR beta V gene segment behaved as functional or pseudogenic, an earlier analysis of over 500 of the donors relied on high-throughput TCR beta sequencing. The study aimed to test whether cataloging public T cell receptors could reveal signatures of past pathogen exposure. Donor age, sex, ethnicity and CMV serostatus were compiled alongside the repertoire data. Around 320 gigabases of sequencing data and approximately 93 million unique TCR sequences were included in an early release covering 550 to 650 HLA-typed donors. Of the roughly 400 genotyped donors, roughly 85% fell in the genetic ancestry cluster associated with self-reported Caucasian donors. A later analysis re-analyzed previously published TCR beta repertoires from 550 to 700 donors and added high-resolution HLA genotyping to study TCR occurrence patterns. The number of typed donors differed by locus: about 620-630 for A, B, C, DRB1 and DQB1; 500 to 550 for DQA1; 600 to 610 for DPA1; and roughly 490 for DPB1. Using immunosequencing, the study profiled T cell repertoires from around 680 subjects and related those repertoires to cytomegalovirus serostatus. HLA typing covered class I and class II loci at four-digit resolution. The later analysis used no new phenotypic data to find candidate immune exposures, relying instead on TCR beta sequences and their occurrence across donors. Every discovery cohort repertoire had been produced on one sequencing platform. Four to six DR-DQ haplotypes were handled as single units for association and clustering, since linkage in the cohort was strong. The study combined high-throughput TCR immunosequencing, statistical association of individual TCRs with disease status, and machine learning to predict cytomegalovirus infection status. Along with the approximately 650-subject first cohort, a separate validation cohort of around 120 different subjects was used.

The cohort comprised some 680 healthy bone marrow donors. At the time of sampling, all cohort members were nominally healthy, though unrecorded immune exposures were likely present. The donor was CMV seronegative and belonged to the group of 380 or so seronegative cohort members. A peripheral blood sample was collected from each donor, and TCR beta sequencing was performed on peripheral blood mononuclear cells. Genomic DNA was extracted from the blood cell samples with the Qiagen DNeasy Blood Extraction Kit. CDR1 is given as SGHTA and CDR2 as FQGNSA, both from the germline V gene. Measured from the cysteine to the phenylalanine, the CDR3 is 17 residues long. Kept here is only the CDR3 DNA, which spans 51 bases and is read in frame from base 1. V ends up 5 bases short and J 5 bases short, with an unmatched junction base count of 16. Here is what the overall study found, with its caveats: In a later genetic analysis, fewer N-insertions in productive TCRs were reported among donors in an Asian-associated ancestry cluster than the roughly 670-donor mean. V-gene and J-gene trimming of TCR beta chains was associated with a missense DCLRE1C variant in a later genetic analysis, and the association was replicated in an independent cohort. Compared with equally common non-associated chains, HLA-associated TCR beta chains in a later analysis were more clonally expanded and had lower generation probabilities. The classifier was reported to diagnose cytomegalovirus status with high specificity and sensitivity in both the original cohort and the validation cohort. Sequencing depth was assumed to be roughly uniform across donors in the presence/absence analyses, though that assumption may not hold. Some IMGT-functional V segments, including TRBV6-2 and TRBV6-3, could not be distinguished by the 87-base-pair reads and were therefore excluded. In vitro tests confirmed that three of the cytomegalovirus-associated TCR beta chains recognize cytomegalovirus antigens. Correlated functional status among segregating V segments might be attributable to linkage disequilibrium, but an unknown experimental factor could not be ruled out. A further reported finding was that TCR beta sequences accurately predicted the HLA-A and HLA-B alleles for most subjects in the first cohort. In this cohort, only TCR beta chains were sequenced, and detectable features were limited by the absence of alpha or paired-chain data. A later analysis found that TCR association rates varied across HLA loci, with DRB1 alleles showing the most associated TCRs and HLA-C alleles the fewest. Most TCR sequences were observed very rarely across donors, whereas some public TCRs were present in many individuals. Immune exposure information for the cohort was limited to CMV serostatus. According to the authors, the approach could potentially be generalized to other disease states and immunological phenotypes. Several of the top co-occurrence clusters appeared to be linked to parvovirus B19, influenza, CMV and Epstein-Barr virus, according to a later analysis. When HLA alleles, especially DR and DQ, strongly co-occurred, TCR associations were difficult to assign to individual alleles. HLA typing was unavailable for some donors at each locus, so association tests used only the typed subset. Because counts were too low, more than 15 rarely observed V segments, including chromosome 9 orphons, were excluded from the earlier analysis of 587 of the donors. A group of highly shared sequence variants was considered likely to be a technical artifact of the sequencing pipeline. At a false discovery rate of 0.05, a later analysis linked roughly 17,000 TCR beta sequences to specific HLA alleles. An earlier analysis of approximately 590 of the donors showed that most TCR beta V segments appeared in productive rearrangements either about 87% or about 30% of the time, which broadly matched IMGT annotations. The study listed 164 TCR beta chains as associated with cytomegalovirus. A later analysis found that most CMV-associated TCR beta chains appeared HLA-restricted, with HLA associations seemingly driven largely by CMV exposure.

Library method: the immunoSEQ multiplex PCR assay. For the multiplex PCR, a mixture combining 60 forward primers for TCR Vbeta segments and 13 reverse primers for TCR Jbeta segments was used. Amplification of the CDR3 region of rearranged TCR beta genes was performed with a multiplex PCR assay on genomic DNA. The amplified TCR beta libraries were sequenced on the Illumina HiSeq System as 87-base-pair reads. In the source study's methods: Across the roughly 600 repertoires, a later analysis counted tens of millions of unique TCR beta chains, some 11 million of which were shared by at least two donors. To remove PCR and sequencing errors, raw reads were error-corrected and collapsed into unique sequences using a nearest-neighbor algorithm that merged closely related sequences. To assign V, D and J gene segments, CDR3 sequences were aligned to IMGT reference sequences. Each retained sequence needed at least a six-nucleotide match to both a V gene segment and a J gene segment. Rearrangements were called productive when the CDR3 lacked stop codons and stayed in frame with V and J; all others were non-productive. CDR3 was defined by IMGT convention, running from the second conserved V-encoded cysteine to the conserved J-encoded phenylalanine. The earlier analysis of more than 450 of the donors excluded sequences that lacked an unambiguous match to a single V gene segment. An earlier analysis of several hundred of the donors called V segments functional above 56.7% productive rearrangements and segregating when the between-donor standard deviation exceeded 5%. A statistical classification framework was built to diagnose cytomegalovirus status from the catalog of TCR beta chain sequences. A later analysis assigned V and J genes by comparing TCR nucleotide sequences with IMGT/GENE-DB human TR gene sequences. In a later analysis, CDR3 sequences and most-parsimonious VDJ recombination scenarios were assigned using the TCRdist pipeline. A later analysis defined each TCR beta chain by its CDR3 amino acid sequence plus V-gene family, and excluded reads lacking a unique V-gene family. In a later analysis, some 600 highly shared, low-generation-probability nucleotide sequences were removed to address suspected cross-contamination and a sequencing artifact. In a later analysis, a clonal expansion index for each public chain was calculated from normalized within-repertoire ranks of inferred template counts. In a later analysis, generation probabilities were computed with a VDJ recombination model fitted to out-of-frame rearrangements, and the resulting probabilities were checked against IGoR. In a later analysis, hypergeometric tests were used to score TCR-TCR, TCR-HLA and TCR-CMV co-occurrence, with a repertoire-size bias correction applied to TCR pairs. In a later analysis, false discovery rates were estimated by permuting HLA or CMV assignments 20 times. A later analysis grouped co-occurring TCRs with DBSCAN, adding TCRdist sequence similarity when clustering within HLA-allele-positive subsets. For co-occurrence clustering, repertoires with fewer than 30,000 or more than 120,000 public chains were excluded, along with a handful of repertoires with anomalous nucleotide sharing. TCRdb obtained this table from immuneACCESS and retained in-frame rearrangements with V and J assigned. These tables miss some clones; where compared with another copy, unresolved V genes account for less than half of the shortfall, and the remainder is unexplained. For V, J and clone size, that table is used; D and trimming come from the DNA. The sample table holds 200,000 or so clones, of which more than 70% were seen once. Of the sample, 0.25% to 0.3% falls within the top ten clones.

The V and J genes are TRBV7-2 and TRBJ2-5; 8 central bases correspond to TRBD2. The clonotype originates from a boy younger than 18 in good health and CMV-seronegative. Sequencing was performed on PBMCs. This receptor carries the CDR3 CASSETAGGALSETQYF. The DNA is TGTGCCAGCAGCGAGACGGCCGGGGGGGCCTTGTCTGAGACCCAGTACTTC.